One sample yielded the 13 T cell receptor beta chains listed below, sequenced in a study of T cell responses to AZD1222 COVID-19 vaccine. Clones were sequenced by immunoSEQ multiplex PCR, and TCRdb holds only the in-frame ones, with some missing. The table shows tens of thousands of clones, with 75% to 95% occurring only once. Sample: peripheral blood, taken on day 0 of MenACWY control vaccination. The source is an adult in good health.

The V call is TRBV5-1, the J call TRBJ1-1, with D tentatively TRBD1 (6 bases). Trimming shortened V by 4 bases and J by 4 bases, and 14 bases separated the two germline ends. The CDR3 has 14 residues. The germline gives CDR1 SGHRS, CDR2 YFSETQ. The CDR3 DNA sequence: TGCGCCAGCAGCCCCACAGGGCAAGGCACTGAAGCTTTCTTT. Amino acid sequence: CASSPTGQGTEAFF.

The gene calls are TRBV12-3 or TRBV12-4 and TRBJ1-2; 7 bases align to TRBD1. Trimming cost V 8 bases and J 5 bases; bases outside gene matches: 8. This CDR3 has 13 residues. CDR3 sequence reads: CASGPQGGYGYTF. CDR3 DNA sequence: TGTGCCAGCGGACCCCAGGGGGGGTATGGCTACACCTTC.

The J gene is TRBJ1-2, the V gene TRBV19; 8 nucleotides match TRBD1. Germline assignment: CDR1 LNHDA and CDR2 SQIVND (reference sequence). Germline trimming cut 5 bases from V and 8 bases from J; bases unmatched to any gene: 4. The CDR3 loop spans 12 amino acids. The CDR3 bases are TGTGCCAGTAGTGAACAGGGGGGAGGCTACACCTTC. Encoded protein: CASSEQGGGYTF.

The V gene is TRBV30, the J gene TRBJ2-1; D gene unclear. Germline V gene data show CDR1 as GTSNPN and CDR2 as SVGIG (reference sequence). Trimming took 3 bases from V and 4 from J, leaving 13 bases between them. CDR3 length equals 14 residues. CDR3 DNA: TGTGCCTGGAGCAGGCAGACATTATACAATGAGCAGTTCTTC. This codes for CAWSRQTLYNEQFF.

This clone was seen more than once but under ten times. The V and J genes are TRBV2 and TRBJ2-3; 13 nucleotides line up with TRBD2. The junction had 18 bases not matched to a gene; V was cut back by 9 bases and J by 6 bases. Germline V gives CDR1 SNHLY, CDR2 FYNNEI. The CDR3 length is 18 residues. The CDR3 DNA reads as TGTGCCAGTCACAGTGGATGGACTAGCGGGAGTTATGCGGATACGCAGTATTTT. It is translated as CASHSGWTSGSYADTQYF.

This chain connects TRBV4-3 to TRBJ1-2; perhaps TRBD1 as D (6 bases). In germline, CDR1 is LGHNA, CDR2 YSLEER. Deletions cut 1 base from V and 1 base from J, with 13 bases between. The CDR3 extends over 16 amino acids. The CDR3 loop reads CASSQALRGLNYGYTF. In DNA, the CDR3 is TGCGCCAGCAGCCAAGCCCTCAGGGGCCTTAACTATGGCTACACCTTC.

This chain links TRBV28 with TRBJ2-7; perhaps TRBD1 as D (5 bases). V was trimmed by 4 bases and J by 7 bases, leaving 8 bases between them. Germline CDR1 and CDR2: MDHEN and SYDVKM. CDR3 length equals 11 residues. The CDR3 loop reads CASSSYREQYF. The CDR3 DNA sequence: TGTGCCAGCAGTTCCTACAGGGAGCAGTACTTC.

The CDR3 coding sequence is TGTGCCAGCAGTATAGGGACTAGCGGGAACTACGAGCAGTACTTC. It specifies CASSIGTSGNYEQYF. The rearrangement uses TRBV28 and TRBJ2-7, with 13 positions matching TRBD2. The CDR3 loop spans 15 amino acids. V lost 5 bases and J lost 3; bases outside the gene matches: 4. CDR1 and CDR2 from the germline V gene are MDHEN and SYDVKM. The full variable domain, its missing parts supplied by reference TRBV28 and TRBJ2-7, is DVKVTQSSRYLVKRTGEKVFLECVQDMDHENMFWYRQDPGLGLRLIYFSYDVKMKEKGDIPEGYSVSREKKERFSLILESASTNQTSMYLCASSIGTSGNYEQYFGPGTRLTVT.

The V call is TRBV9, the J call TRBJ1-1; D possibly corresponds to TRBD1 (5 bases). The CDR3 has 12 amino acids. The V end was cut by 1 base, the J end by 5 bases, with 6 bases between. Per germline, CDR1 SGDLS and CDR2 YYNGEE. The CDR3 here is CASSVRGTEAFF. For the CDR3, the DNA is TGTGCCAGCAGCGTACGGGGGACTGAAGCTTTCTTT.

The chain is built from TRBV10-2 and TRBJ1-5, with a possible D match to TRBD1 (5 bases). There are 15 residues in the CDR3. Per germline, CDR1 WSHSY and CDR2 SAAADI. V was clipped by 6 bases and J by 0 bases, with 12 bases between them. CDR3 nucleotide sequence: TGCGCCAGCAGCCTCAAGGGGTATAGCAATCAGCCCCAGCATTTT. Protein sequence: CASSLKGYSNQPQHF.

This clone was recorded only once. For the CDR3, the DNA is TGCGCCAGCAGCGTGGGGTCGGGCAGGGAGCAACTGTTTTTT. It specifies CASSVGSGREQLFF. The chain links TRBV5-1 to TRBJ1-4; D is possibly TRBD1 (5 bases). CDR3 size: 14 residues. Germline V gives CDR1 SGHRS, CDR2 YFSETQ. V gave up 4 bases and J gave up 12 bases, with 19 bases separating them.

The chain is built from TRBV28 and TRBJ1-5; no clear D. Germline V gene lookup returns CDR1 MDHEN and CDR2 SYDVKM. V lost 6 bases and J 5 bases, leaving 8 bases between the germline ends. CDR3 length equals 12 residues. CDR3 sequence (DNA): TGTGCCAGCAGCTTACTACATCAGCCCCAGCATTTT. Its translation is CASSLLHQPQHF.

This clone was recorded only once. The V call is TRBV5-6, the J call TRBJ2-7, with 7 bases matching TRBD2. The CDR3 consists of 15 residues. V gave up 4 bases and J gave up 0 bases; unmatched junction bases: 7. In germline, CDR1 is SGHDT, CDR2 YYEEEE. CDR3 DNA: TGTGCCAGCAGCCCATGGGGGGGGAGCTCCTACGAGCAGTACTTC. This codes for CASSPWGGSSYEQYF.